The clone carrying this T cell receptor (beta chain) was seen a few times. What it recognizes is unknown. CDR1 is SGHRS and CDR2 is YFSETQ in the germline V gene. This CDR3 contains 15 residues. Between the trimmed V and J ends, which lost 0 bases and 5 bases, there was a span of 12 bases. This entry comes from a study of CD8 T cells in ankylosing spondylitis. Study-level results: Disease-linked clones reportedly concentrated significantly in matched ankylosing spondylitis synovial fluid. Disease-linked clones, CD8+, were relatively rare in peripheral blood. Several highly homologous variants made up a TCR beta motif, and this motif appeared characteristic of ankylosing spondylitis blood.

The authors made TCR beta libraries by quantitative 5'-RACE with molecular barcodes. TCRdb re-called the 5' RACE reads with MiXCR, one entry per CDR3 protein. The repertoire holds a few hundred thousand distinct CDR3 sequences, more than 15% seen once, with around 33% in the top ten. The clonotype originates from a male donor with ankylosing spondylitis or in good health (not recorded which). The chain is built from TRBV5-1 and TRBJ2-1; possibly TRBD2 for D (6 bases). The specimen was blood, either unsorted or a sorted T cell fraction (not recorded which). CDR3 DNA sequence: TGCGCCAGCAGCTTGGCGGGAGTTCTCCACAATGAGCAGTTCTTC. Amino acid sequence: CASSLAGVLHNEQFF.